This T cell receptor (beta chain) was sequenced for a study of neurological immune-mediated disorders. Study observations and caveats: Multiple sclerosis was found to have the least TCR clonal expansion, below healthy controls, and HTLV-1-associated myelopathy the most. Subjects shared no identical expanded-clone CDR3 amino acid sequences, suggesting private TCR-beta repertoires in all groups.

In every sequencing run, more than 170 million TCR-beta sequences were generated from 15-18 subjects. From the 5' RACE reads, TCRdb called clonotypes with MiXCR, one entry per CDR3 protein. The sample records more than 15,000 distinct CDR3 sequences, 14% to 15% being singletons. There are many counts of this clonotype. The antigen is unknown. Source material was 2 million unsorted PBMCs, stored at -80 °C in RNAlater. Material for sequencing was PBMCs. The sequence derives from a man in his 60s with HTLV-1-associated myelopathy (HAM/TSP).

CDR3 sequence: CSAWTDRGDGYTF. DNA for the CDR3: TGCAGTGCTTGGACAGATCGGGGAGATGGCTACACCTTC. This rearrangement joins TRBV20-1 to TRBJ1-2; a possible D gene is TRBD1 (6 bases). Deletions cut 5 bases from V and 6 bases from J, with 16 bases between. Germline CDR1 and CDR2: DFQATT and SNEGSKA (reference sequence). CDR3 length equals 13 residues.